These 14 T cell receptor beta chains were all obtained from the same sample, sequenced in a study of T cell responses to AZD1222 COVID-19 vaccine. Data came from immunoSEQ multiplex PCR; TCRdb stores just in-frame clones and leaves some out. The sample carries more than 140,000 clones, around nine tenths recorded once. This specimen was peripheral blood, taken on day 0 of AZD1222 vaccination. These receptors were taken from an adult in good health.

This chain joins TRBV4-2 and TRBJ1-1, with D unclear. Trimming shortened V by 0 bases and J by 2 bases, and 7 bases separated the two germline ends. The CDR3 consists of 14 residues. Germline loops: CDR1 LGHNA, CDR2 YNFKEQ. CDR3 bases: TGTGCCAGCAGCCAAGAAAACTCTAACACTGAAGCTTTCTTT. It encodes CASSQENSNTEAFF.

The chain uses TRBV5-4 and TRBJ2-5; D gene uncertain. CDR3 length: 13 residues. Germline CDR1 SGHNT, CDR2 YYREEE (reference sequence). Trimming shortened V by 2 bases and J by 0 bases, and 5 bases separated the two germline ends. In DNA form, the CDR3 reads TGTGCCAGCAGCTTTGCGGACCAAGAGACCCAGTACTTC. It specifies CASSFADQETQYF.

CDR3 DNA: TGTGCCAGCAGCTTAGGACACACAGATACGCAGTATTTT. Translation: CASSLGHTDTQYF. This chain links TRBV7-3 with TRBJ2-3, with D tentatively TRBD1 (5 bases). The CDR3 runs to 13 residues. V lost 2 bases to trimming and J lost 2 bases, with 5 bases between them. In germline, CDR1 is SGHTA, CDR2 FQGTGA.

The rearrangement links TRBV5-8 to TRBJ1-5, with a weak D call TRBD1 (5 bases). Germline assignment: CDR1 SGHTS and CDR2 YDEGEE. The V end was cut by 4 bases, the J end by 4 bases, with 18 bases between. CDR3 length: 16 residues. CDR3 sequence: CASSKASGGLNQPQHF. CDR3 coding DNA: TGTGCCAGCAGCAAGGCGTCTGGGGGGTTAAATCAGCCCCAGCATTTT. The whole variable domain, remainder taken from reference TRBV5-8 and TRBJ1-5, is EAGVTQSPTHLIKTRGQQATLRCSPISGHTSVYWYQQALGLGLQFLLWYDEGEERNRGNFPPRFSGRQFPNYSSELNVNALELEDSALYLCASSKASGGLNQPQHFGDGTRLSIL.

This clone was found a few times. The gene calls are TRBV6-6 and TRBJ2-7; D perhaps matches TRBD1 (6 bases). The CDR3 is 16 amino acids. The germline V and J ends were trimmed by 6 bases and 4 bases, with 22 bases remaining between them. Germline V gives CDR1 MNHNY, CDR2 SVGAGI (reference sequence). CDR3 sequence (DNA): TGTGCCAGCAGCCCTACAAAAAGTGCAGGGGAATACGAGCAGTACTTC. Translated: CASSPTKSAGEYEQYF.

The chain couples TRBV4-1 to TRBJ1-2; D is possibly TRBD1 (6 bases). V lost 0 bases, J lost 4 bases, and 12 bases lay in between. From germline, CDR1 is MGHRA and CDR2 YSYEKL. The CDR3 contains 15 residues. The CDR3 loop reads CASSQDPQGSYGYTF. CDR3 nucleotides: TGCGCCAGCAGCCAAGATCCACAGGGTAGCTATGGCTACACCTTC.

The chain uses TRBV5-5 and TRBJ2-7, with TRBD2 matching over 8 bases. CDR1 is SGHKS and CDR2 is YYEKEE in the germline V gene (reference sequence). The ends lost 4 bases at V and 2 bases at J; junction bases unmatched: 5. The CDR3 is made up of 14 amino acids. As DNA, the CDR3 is TGTGCCAGCAGCCCGTTAGCGGGAACCTACGAGCAGTACTTC. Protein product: CASSPLAGTYEQYF.

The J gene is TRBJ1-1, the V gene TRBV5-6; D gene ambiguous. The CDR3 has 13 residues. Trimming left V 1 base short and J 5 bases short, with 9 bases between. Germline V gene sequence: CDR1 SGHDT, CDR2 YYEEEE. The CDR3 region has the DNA TGTGCCAGCAGCTTGCCTCCCTGGACTGAAGCTTTCTTT. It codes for CASSLPPWTEAFF.

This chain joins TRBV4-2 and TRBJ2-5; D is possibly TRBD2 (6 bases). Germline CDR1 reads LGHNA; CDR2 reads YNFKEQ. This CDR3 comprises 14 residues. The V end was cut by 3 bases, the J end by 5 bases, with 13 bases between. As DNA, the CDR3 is TGTGCCAGCAGCCACGGGGGAGGTGGGGAGACCCAGTACTTC. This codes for CASSHGGGGETQYF.

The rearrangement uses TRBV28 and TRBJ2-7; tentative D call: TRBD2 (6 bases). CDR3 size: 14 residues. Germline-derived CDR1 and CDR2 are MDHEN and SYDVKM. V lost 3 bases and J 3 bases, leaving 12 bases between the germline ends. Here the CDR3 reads CASSFLASVYEQYF. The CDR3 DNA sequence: TGTGCCAGCAGTTTTTTGGCTAGCGTCTACGAGCAGTACTTC.

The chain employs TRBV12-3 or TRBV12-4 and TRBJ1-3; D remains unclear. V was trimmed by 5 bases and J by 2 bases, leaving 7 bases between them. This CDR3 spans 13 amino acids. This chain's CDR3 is CASSPFTGNTIYF. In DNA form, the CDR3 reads TGTGCCAGCAGTCCCTTCACTGGAAACACCATATATTTT.

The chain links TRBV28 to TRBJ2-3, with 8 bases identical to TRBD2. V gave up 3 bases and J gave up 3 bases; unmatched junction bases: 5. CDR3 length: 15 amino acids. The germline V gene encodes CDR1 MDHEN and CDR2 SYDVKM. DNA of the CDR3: TGTGCCAGCAGTTTTCCGGGAGGGAGGACAGATACGCAGTATTTT. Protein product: CASSFPGGRTDTQYF.

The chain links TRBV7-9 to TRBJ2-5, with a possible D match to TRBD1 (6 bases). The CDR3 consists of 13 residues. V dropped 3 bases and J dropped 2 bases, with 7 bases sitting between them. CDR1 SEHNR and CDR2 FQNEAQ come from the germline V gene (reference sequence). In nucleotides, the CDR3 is TGTGCCAGCAGCTTTGACAGGCAAGAGACCCAGTACTTC. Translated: CASSFDRQETQYF.

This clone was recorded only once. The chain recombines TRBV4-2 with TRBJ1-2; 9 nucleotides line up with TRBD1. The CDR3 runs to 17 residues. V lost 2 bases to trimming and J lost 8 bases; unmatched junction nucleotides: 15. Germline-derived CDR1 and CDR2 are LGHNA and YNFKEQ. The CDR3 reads CASSQFSLQGASRGYTF. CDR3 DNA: TGTGCCAGCAGCCAATTCTCTCTACAGGGGGCGTCGAGGGGCTACACCTTC.